This T cell receptor beta chain was retrieved from a study of CD8+ T cells in alopecia areata. Study-wide findings and caveats: Clonality was higher in lesional than normal scalp, especially in alopecia totalis/universalis.

V lost 6 bases, J lost 10 bases, and 10 bases lay in between. Germline values: CDR1 SNHLY, CDR2 FYNNEI. This CDR3 is 12 amino acids long. RNA, once extracted, was reverse transcribed into cDNA for use as the sequencing template. TCRdb keeps only in-frame clones here, not all; method: immunoSEQ multiplex PCR. Found here are hundreds of thousands of clones, around 67% of them singletons; the top ten hold approximately 1.2%. Peripheral blood samples and lesional scalp punch biopsies were obtained from alopecia areata patients. Regarding this clone: What it recognizes is unknown.

The specimen comprised CD4+ T cells sorted from blood, sampled at week 0. This chain links TRBV2 with TRBJ1-6; D is uncertain. The receptor's source is a human donor with alopecia areata. CDR3 nucleotide sequence: TGTGCCAGCAGCAACGAGGGCTCACCCCTCCACTTT. Amino acids: CASSNEGSPLHF. The full variable domain, in which reference TRBV2 and TRBJ1-6 provide the parts outside the CDR3, is EPEVTQTPSHQVTQMGQEVILRCVPISNHLYFYWYRQILGQKVEFLVSFYNNEISEKSEIFDDQFSVERPDGSNFTLKIRSTKLEDSAMYFCASSNEGSPLHFGNGTRLTVT.